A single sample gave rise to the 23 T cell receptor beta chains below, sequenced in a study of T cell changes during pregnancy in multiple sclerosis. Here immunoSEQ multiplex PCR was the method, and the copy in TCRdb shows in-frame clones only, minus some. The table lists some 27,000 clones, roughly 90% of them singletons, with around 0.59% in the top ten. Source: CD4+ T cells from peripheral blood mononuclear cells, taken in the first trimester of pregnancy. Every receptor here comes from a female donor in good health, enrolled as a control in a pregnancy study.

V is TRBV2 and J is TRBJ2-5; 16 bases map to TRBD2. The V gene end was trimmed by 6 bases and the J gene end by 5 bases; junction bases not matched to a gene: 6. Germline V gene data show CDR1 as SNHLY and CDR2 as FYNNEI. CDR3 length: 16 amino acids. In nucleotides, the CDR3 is TGTGCCAGCAGCATGGGACTAGCGGGGGGGCGGGAGACCCAGTACTTC. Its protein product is CASSMGLAGGRETQYF.

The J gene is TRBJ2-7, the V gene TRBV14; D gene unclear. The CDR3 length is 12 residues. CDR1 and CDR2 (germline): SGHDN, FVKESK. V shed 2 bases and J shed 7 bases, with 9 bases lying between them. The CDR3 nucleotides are TGTGCCAGCAGCCAAAAACGTCAGGAGCAGTACTTC. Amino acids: CASSQKRQEQYF.

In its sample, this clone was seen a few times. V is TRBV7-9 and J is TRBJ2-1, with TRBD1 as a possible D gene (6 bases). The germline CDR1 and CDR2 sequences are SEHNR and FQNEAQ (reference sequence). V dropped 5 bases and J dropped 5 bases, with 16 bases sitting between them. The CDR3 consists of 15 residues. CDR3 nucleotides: TGTGCCAGCAGCCATGGGGGCTCCCTCAACAATGAGCAGTTCTTC. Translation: CASSHGGSLNNEQFF.

CDR3 sequence: CASTIGTGGGYTF. The CDR3 bases are TGTGCCAGCACCATAGGGACAGGGGGGGGCTACACCTTC. The J gene is TRBJ1-2, the V gene TRBV7-9, with 11 bases lining up with TRBD1. V lost 7 bases to trimming and J lost 8 bases; unmatched junction nucleotides: 6. The germline gives CDR1 SEHNR, CDR2 FQNEAQ (reference sequence). The CDR3 runs to 13 residues.

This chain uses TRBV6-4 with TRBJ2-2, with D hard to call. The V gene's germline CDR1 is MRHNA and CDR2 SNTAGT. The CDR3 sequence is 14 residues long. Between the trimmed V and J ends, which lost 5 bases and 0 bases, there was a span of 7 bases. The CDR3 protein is CASSPESNTGELFF. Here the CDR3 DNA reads TGTGCCAGCAGTCCAGAATCGAACACCGGGGAGCTGTTTTTT.

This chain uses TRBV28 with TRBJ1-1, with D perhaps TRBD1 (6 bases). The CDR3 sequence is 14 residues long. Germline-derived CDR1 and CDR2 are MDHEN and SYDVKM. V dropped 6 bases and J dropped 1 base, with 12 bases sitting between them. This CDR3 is CASRAPGQNTEAFF. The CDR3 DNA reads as TGTGCCAGCAGAGCGCCGGGACAGAACACTGAAGCTTTCTTT.

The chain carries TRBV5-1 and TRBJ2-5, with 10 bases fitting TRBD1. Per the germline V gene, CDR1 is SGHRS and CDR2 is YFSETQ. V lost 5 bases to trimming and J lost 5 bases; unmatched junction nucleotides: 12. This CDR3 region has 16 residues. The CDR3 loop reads CASSSGQGLRGETQYF. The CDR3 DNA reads TGCGCCAGCAGTTCGGGACAGGGGCTCCGGGGGGAGACCCAGTACTTC.

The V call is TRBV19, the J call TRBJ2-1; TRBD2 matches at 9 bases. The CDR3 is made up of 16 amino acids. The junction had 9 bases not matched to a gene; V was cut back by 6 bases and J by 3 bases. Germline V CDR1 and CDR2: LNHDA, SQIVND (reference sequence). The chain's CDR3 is CASSDPAGGHYNEQFF. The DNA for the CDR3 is TGTGCCAGTAGCGACCCAGCGGGGGGCCACTACAATGAGCAGTTCTTC.

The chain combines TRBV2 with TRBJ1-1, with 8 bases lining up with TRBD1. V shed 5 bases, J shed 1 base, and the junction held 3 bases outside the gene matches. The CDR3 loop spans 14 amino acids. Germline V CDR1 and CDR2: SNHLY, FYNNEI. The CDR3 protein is CASSFDRGNTEAFF. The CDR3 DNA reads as TGTGCCAGCAGTTTTGACAGGGGGAACACTGAAGCTTTCTTT.

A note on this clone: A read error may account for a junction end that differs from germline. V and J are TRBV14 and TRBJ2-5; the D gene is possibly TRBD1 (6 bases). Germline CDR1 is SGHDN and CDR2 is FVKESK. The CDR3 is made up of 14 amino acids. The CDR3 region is CASSKDRSQETQYF. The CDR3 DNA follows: TGTGCCAGCAGCAAAGACAGGTCACAAGAGACCCAGTACTTC.

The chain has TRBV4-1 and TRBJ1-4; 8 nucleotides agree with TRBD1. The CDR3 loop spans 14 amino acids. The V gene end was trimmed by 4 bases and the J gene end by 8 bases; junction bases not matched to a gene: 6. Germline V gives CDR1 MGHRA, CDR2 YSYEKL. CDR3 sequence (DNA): TGCGCCAGCAGCCCGGACAGGGTTGGAGAAAAACTGTTTTTT. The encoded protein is CASSPDRVGEKLFF.

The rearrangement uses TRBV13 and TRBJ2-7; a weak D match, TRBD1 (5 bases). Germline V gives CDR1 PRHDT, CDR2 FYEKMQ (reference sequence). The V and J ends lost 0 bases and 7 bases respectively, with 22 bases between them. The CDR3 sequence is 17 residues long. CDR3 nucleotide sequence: TGTGCCAGCAGCTTAGGCCTGGGTCAGGGTCCTGCCGCGGAGCAGTACTTC. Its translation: CASSLGLGQGPAAEQYF.

CDR3 nucleotides: TGTGCCAGTAGTGAGGGACTAGATAAAGAGACCCAGTACTTC. It encodes CASSEGLDKETQYF. J is TRBJ2-5 and V is TRBV19; 8 bases are a match to TRBD2. Germline V gene lookup returns CDR1 LNHDA and CDR2 SQIVND (reference sequence). J was trimmed by 3 bases and V by 5 bases; bases with no gene match: 5. This CDR3 spans 14 amino acids.

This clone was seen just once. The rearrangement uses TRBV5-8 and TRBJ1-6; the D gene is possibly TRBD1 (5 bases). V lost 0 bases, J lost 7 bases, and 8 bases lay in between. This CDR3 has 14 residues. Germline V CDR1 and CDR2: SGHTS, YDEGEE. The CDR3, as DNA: TGTGCCAGCAGCTTGGAAGCAGGGAATTCACCCCTCCACTTT. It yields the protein CASSLEAGNSPLHF.

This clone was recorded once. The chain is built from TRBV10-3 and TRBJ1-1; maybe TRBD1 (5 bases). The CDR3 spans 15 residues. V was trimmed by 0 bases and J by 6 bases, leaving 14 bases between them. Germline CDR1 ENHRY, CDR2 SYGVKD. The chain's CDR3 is CAISESGGFRAEAFF. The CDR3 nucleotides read TGTGCCATCAGTGAGTCGGGGGGGTTTCGGGCTGAAGCTTTCTTT.

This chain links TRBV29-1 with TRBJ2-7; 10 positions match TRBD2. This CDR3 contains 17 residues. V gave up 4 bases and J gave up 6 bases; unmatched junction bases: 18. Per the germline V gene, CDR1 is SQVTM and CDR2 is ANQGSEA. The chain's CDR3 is CSVAGLDLAGGFGEQYF. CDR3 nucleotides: TGCAGCGTTGCCGGGCTAGACTTAGCGGGAGGCTTTGGCGAGCAGTACTTC.

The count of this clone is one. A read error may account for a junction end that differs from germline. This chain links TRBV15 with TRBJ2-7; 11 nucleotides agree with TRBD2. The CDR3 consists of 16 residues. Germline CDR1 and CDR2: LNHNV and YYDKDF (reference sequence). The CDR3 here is CATSRDLAGGLYEQYF. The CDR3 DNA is TGTGCCACCAGCAGAGATCTAGCGGGAGGCTTGTACGAACAGTACTTC. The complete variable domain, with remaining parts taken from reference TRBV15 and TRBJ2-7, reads DAMVIQNPRYQVTQFGKPVTLSCSQTLNHNVMYWYQQKSSQAPKLLFHYYDKDFNNEADTPDNFQSRRPNTSFCFLDIRSPGLGDTAMYLCATSRDLAGGLYEQYFGPGTRLTVT.

Here the CDR3 reads CSAGGPAGTDTQYF. The CDR3 region has the DNA TGCAGCGCGGGGGGCCCCGCGGGTACCGATACGCAGTATTTT. V gene TRBV29-1 combines with J gene TRBJ2-3; tentatively, D is TRBD2 (7 bases). The CDR3 has 14 residues. The germline gives CDR1 SQVTM, CDR2 ANQGSEA. V lost 7 bases and J 6 bases, leaving 20 bases between the germline ends.

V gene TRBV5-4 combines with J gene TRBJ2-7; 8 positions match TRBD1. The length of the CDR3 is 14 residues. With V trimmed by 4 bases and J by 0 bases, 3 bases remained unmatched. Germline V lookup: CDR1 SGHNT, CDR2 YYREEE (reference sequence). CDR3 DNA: TGTGCCAGCAGCCGGACAGGGAACTCCTACGAGCAGTACTTC. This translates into CASSRTGNSYEQYF.

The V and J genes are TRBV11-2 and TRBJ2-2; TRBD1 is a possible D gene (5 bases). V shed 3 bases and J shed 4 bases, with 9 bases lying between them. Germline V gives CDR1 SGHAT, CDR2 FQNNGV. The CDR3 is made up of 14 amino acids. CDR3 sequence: CASSFNQGTGELFF. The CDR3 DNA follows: TGTGCCAGCAGCTTCAATCAGGGCACCGGGGAGCTGTTTTTT. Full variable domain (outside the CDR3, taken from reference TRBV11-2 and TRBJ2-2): EAGVAQSPRYKIIEKRQSVAFWCNPISGHATLYWYQQILGQGPKLLIQFQNNGVVDDSQLPKDRFSAERLKGVDSTLKIQPAKLEDSAVYLCASSFNQGTGELFFGEGSRLTVL.

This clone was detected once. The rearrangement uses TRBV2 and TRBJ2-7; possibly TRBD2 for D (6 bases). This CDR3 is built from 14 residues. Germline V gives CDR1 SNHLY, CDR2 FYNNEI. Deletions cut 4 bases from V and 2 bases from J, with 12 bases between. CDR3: CASSGASETYEQYF. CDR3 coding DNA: TGTGCCAGCAGTGGGGCTAGCGAGACCTACGAGCAGTACTTC.

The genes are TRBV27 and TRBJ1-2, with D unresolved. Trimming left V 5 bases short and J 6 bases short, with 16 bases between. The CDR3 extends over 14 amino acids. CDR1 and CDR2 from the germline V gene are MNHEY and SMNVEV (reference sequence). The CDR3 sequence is CASSTRGGPDGYTF. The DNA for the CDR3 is TGTGCCAGCAGTACTCGAGGAGGGCCCGATGGCTACACCTTC.

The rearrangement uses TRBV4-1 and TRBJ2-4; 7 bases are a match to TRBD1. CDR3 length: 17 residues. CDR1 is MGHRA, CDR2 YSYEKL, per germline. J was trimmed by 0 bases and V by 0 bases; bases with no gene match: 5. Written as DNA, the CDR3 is TGCGCCAGCAGCCAAGACAGGGGGAAGGTAGCCAAAAACATTCAGTACTTC. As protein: CASSQDRGKVAKNIQYF.